Below are 28 T cell receptor beta chains sequenced from a single sample in a study of cytomegalovirus exposure and HLA in healthy donors. The protocol was immunoSEQ multiplex PCR, while the TCRdb copy is restricted to in-frame clones and leaves out a portion. The sample has under 300,000 clones; 90% are singletons. Sequencing used PBMCs. These receptors were collected from a young woman in good health and CMV-seronegative.

The gene calls are TRBV7-3 and TRBJ1-6; TRBD1 matches at 7 bases. The CDR3 is made up of 14 amino acids. Germline V CDR1 and CDR2: SGHTA, FQGTGA. V shed 5 bases and J 10 bases; nucleotides not matched to a gene: 8. CDR3 protein: CASSPTGIGSPLHF. The CDR3 DNA reads as TGTGCCAGCAGCCCGACAGGGATAGGGTCACCCCTCCACTTT.

The chain recombines TRBV5-6 with TRBJ2-5; TRBD2 aligns across 8 bases. Germline V gene data show CDR1 as SGHDT and CDR2 as YYEEEE. This CDR3 is built from 15 residues. Trimming took 0 bases from V and 4 from J; bases not matched to a gene: 5. The CDR3 nucleotides are TGTGCCAGCAGCTTGGATGGTAGCGGGATAGAGACCCAGTACTTC. Amino acid sequence: CASSLDGSGIETQYF.

The chain carries TRBV4-3 and TRBJ1-3; no firm D call. Per the germline V gene, CDR1 is LGHNA and CDR2 is YSLEER. V lost 1 base and J lost 0, with 10 bases in between. This CDR3 has 16 residues. The DNA of the CDR3 is TGCGCCAGCAGCCAAGCGCGGGCCCGCTCTGGAAACACCATATATTTT. Translated, it gives CASSQARARSGNTIYF.

V usage is TRBV27 and J usage is TRBJ1-1; D remains ambiguous. Between the trimmed V and J ends, which lost 2 bases and 2 bases, there was a span of 12 bases. The CDR3 contains 15 residues. Germline CDR1 MNHEY, CDR2 SMNVEV (reference sequence). CDR3 DNA: TGTGCCAGCAGTTTACGACCGGGAGGTAACACTGAAGCTTTCTTT. Its translation: CASSLRPGGNTEAFF.

The rearrangement uses TRBV5-5 and TRBJ2-5; 10 nucleotides match TRBD2. Germline CDR1 reads SGHKS; CDR2 reads YYEKEE (reference sequence). V trimming: 2 bases; J trimming: 2 bases; junction bases outside the gene matches: 6. This CDR3 has 16 residues. CDR3 coding DNA: TGTGCCAGCAGCTTTGGGTTAGCGGGGGGACAAGAGACCCAGTACTTC. Translation gives CASSFGLAGGQETQYF.

V and J are TRBV7-2 and TRBJ1-1, with D possibly being TRBD1 (5 bases). V gave up 10 bases and J gave up 1 base, with 10 bases separating them. CDR1 and CDR2 (germline): SGHTA, FQGNSA. The CDR3 is made up of 12 amino acids. CDR3 residues: CATGGRNTEAFF. The CDR3 DNA follows: TGTGCCACGGGGGGACGGAACACTGAAGCTTTCTTT.

This clone was seen a single time. The rearrangement uses TRBV10-3 and TRBJ1-5, with 7 bases aligning to TRBD1. V trimming: 0 bases; J trimming: 8 bases; junction bases outside the gene matches: 4. This CDR3 is built from 14 residues. In germline, CDR1 is ENHRY, CDR2 SYGVKD. The CDR3: CAISESGGEEPQHF. As DNA, the CDR3 is TGTGCCATCAGTGAGTCAGGGGGCGAGGAGCCCCAGCATTTT.

This chain uses TRBV10-3 with TRBJ2-2; TRBD2 agrees at 13 bases. Unmatched junction bases numbered 9, after V lost 6 bases and J lost 8 bases. CDR1 ENHRY and CDR2 SYGVKD come from the germline V gene. The CDR3 spans 16 residues. This CDR3 reads CAISQTSGGAAGELFF. CDR3 DNA sequence: TGTGCCATCAGCCAAACTAGCGGGGGGGCCGCTGGGGAGCTGTTTTTT.

The chain carries TRBV7-8 and TRBJ1-6, with D perhaps matching TRBD1 (5 bases). The ends were cut back, 5 bases at V and 3 bases at J, with 11 bases in the middle. Germline assignment: CDR1 SGHVS and CDR2 FQNEAQ. The CDR3 extends over 15 amino acids. This CDR3 reads CASSRDDSYNSPLHF. CDR3 DNA sequence: TGTGCCAGCAGCCGAGACGACAGCTATAATTCACCCCTCCACTTT.

This chain uses TRBV4-2 with TRBJ2-5; no clear D. The CDR3 runs to 15 residues. Germline CDR1 and CDR2: LGHNA and YNFKEQ. Trimming cost V 0 bases and J 5 bases, with 13 bases left between them. CDR3 nucleotide sequence: TGTGCCAGCAGCCAAGACTCCTCTCCTACGGAGACCCAGTACTTC. As protein: CASSQDSSPTETQYF.

This clone was found a few times. The chain joins TRBV5-1 to TRBJ1-2; D might be TRBD1 (6 bases). Germline V gives CDR1 SGHRS, CDR2 YFSETQ. This CDR3 has 14 residues. The V end was cut by 4 bases, the J end by 5 bases, with 15 bases between. In nucleotides, the CDR3 is TGCGCCAGCAGCACCGGACAGCAGGATTATGGCTACACCTTC. Translation: CASSTGQQDYGYTF.

Comment on this clone: Mismatch with germline at one junction end may stem from a read error. Additional DNA sequences in this sample encode the identical CDR3. The V and J genes are TRBV2 and TRBJ2-7; D is unresolved. The CDR3 extends over 14 amino acids. Germline values: CDR1 SNHLY, CDR2 FYNNEI. CDR3 coding DNA: TGTGCCAGCAGTGATCTTCCTCCCGCCTACGAGCAATACTTC. Its protein product is CASSDLPPAYEQYF. The full variable domain, completed using reference TRBV2 and TRBJ2-7, is EPEVTQTPSHQVTQMGQEVILRCVPISNHLYFYWYRQILGQKVEFLVSFYNNEISEKSEIFDDQFSVERPDGSNFTLKIRSTKLEDSAMYFCASSDLPPAYEQYFGPGTRLTVT.

J is TRBJ1-4 and V is TRBV19, with TRBD1 matching over 8 bases. CDR1 LNHDA and CDR2 SQIVND come from the germline V gene (reference sequence). The junction had 3 bases not matched to a gene; V was cut back by 4 bases and J by 5 bases. The CDR3 extends over 14 amino acids. CDR3 nucleotide sequence: TGTGCCAGTAGTAAGGACAGGGACAATGAAAAACTGTTTTTT. The encoded protein is CASSKDRDNEKLFF.

The chain carries TRBV30 and TRBJ1-2; D unresolved. Germline loops: CDR1 GTSNPN, CDR2 SVGIG (reference sequence). Trimming shortened V by 0 bases and J by 0 bases, and 8 bases separated the two germline ends. This CDR3 comprises 14 residues. CDR3 nucleotides: TGTGCCTGGAGTGTACGGTCGGCTAACTATGGCTACACCTTC. It translates to CAWSVRSANYGYTF.

Comment on this clone: Other DNA sequences from this sample encode an identical CDR3 as well. The chain combines TRBV4-1 with TRBJ1-2; possible D gene TRBD1, 5 bases. The CDR3 loop spans 14 amino acids. V lost 1 base to trimming and J lost 2 bases, with 8 bases between them. Germline CDR1 MGHRA, CDR2 YSYEKL. CDR3 nucleotides: TGCGCCAGCAGCCAAGTGTCAGGGAACTATGGCTACACCTTC. It translates to CASSQVSGNYGYTF.

The V call is TRBV12-2, the J call TRBJ1-5; whether TRBD1, the table's D call, matches the DNA was not checked. TRBV12-2 is given as a pseudogene. The CDR3 extends over 16 amino acids. Written as DNA, the CDR3 is TGTGCAAGTCGCTTAGCGGGGCAGGGGAGCAATCAGCCCCAGCATTTT. It encodes CASRLAGQGSNQPQHF.

The chain carries TRBV4-1 and TRBJ1-1; no definite D call. V was cut by 2 bases and J by 4 bases, with 20 bases left in between. Germline CDR1 reads MGHRA; CDR2 reads YSYEKL. The CDR3 is 17 amino acids. The CDR3 DNA follows: TGCGCCAGCAGCCAAAGATCTCGGGCCCGAGGGTCCACTGAAGCTTTCTTT. Translated, it gives CASSQRSRARGSTEAFF.

This clone was detected a few times. The V call is TRBV30, the J call TRBJ1-2; D possibly corresponds to TRBD1 (5 bases). This CDR3 is 11 amino acids long. Germline V gene data show CDR1 as GTSNPN and CDR2 as SVGIG (reference sequence). V shed 5 bases and J shed 7 bases, with 11 bases lying between them. The CDR3 loop reads CAWGQHSGYTF. CDR3 DNA sequence: TGTGCCTGGGGACAACACAGTGGCTACACCTTC.

The CDR3 sequence is CASLRTVYEQYF. DNA for the CDR3: TGTGCCAGCCTCCGGACTGTCTACGAGCAGTACTTC. This chain connects TRBV6-1 to TRBJ2-7; D perhaps matches TRBD2 (5 bases). There are 12 residues in the CDR3. Germline V gene lookup returns CDR1 MNHNS and CDR2 SASEGT. V was pared by 8 bases and J by 3 bases, with 11 bases between.

The chain has TRBV19 and TRBJ1-6, with a tentative D call TRBD1 (5 bases). Between the trimmed V and J ends, which lost 7 bases and 8 bases, there was a span of 18 bases. Germline V lookup: CDR1 LNHDA, CDR2 SQIVND (reference sequence). This CDR3 region has 15 residues. CDR3 residues: CASTKRGVSHSPLHF. The CDR3 DNA sequence: TGTGCCAGTACAAAACGGGGGGTTTCGCATTCACCCCTCCACTTT.

The CDR3 reads CASSTSTGTGNTIYF. DNA for the CDR3: TGTGCCAGTAGTACCTCAACAGGGACTGGAAACACCATATATTTT. The chain links TRBV19 to TRBJ1-3; D may be TRBD1 (6 bases). Trimming removed 4 bases from V and 2 bases from J, with 12 bases in between. Germline V CDR1 and CDR2: LNHDA, SQIVND (reference sequence). CDR3 length: 15 residues.

The V gene is TRBV27, the J gene TRBJ1-5; no clear D. V was clipped by 1 base and J by 2 bases, with 12 bases between them. The CDR3 spans 16 residues. Per the germline V gene, CDR1 is MNHEY and CDR2 is SMNVEV (reference sequence). The CDR3 reads CASSLYSGLGNQPQHF. The CDR3 bases are TGTGCCAGCAGTTTATACTCCGGGTTGGGCAATCAGCCCCAGCATTTT.

This chain connects TRBV19 to TRBJ2-3, with 7 nucleotides matching TRBD2. V trimming: 3 bases; J trimming: 7 bases; junction bases outside the gene matches: 19. Germline CDR1 reads LNHDA; CDR2 reads SQIVND (reference sequence). The CDR3 covers 18 residues. Here the CDR3 reads CASSIPGHGGTPRHTQYF. CDR3 coding DNA: TGTGCCAGTAGTATCCCTGGTCACGGGGGGACCCCCCGCCATACGCAGTATTTT.

The chain uses TRBV6-5 and TRBJ1-6, with D perhaps matching TRBD1 (6 bases). V was clipped by 6 bases and J by 8 bases, with 14 bases between them. CDR3 size: 14 residues. Per the germline V gene, CDR1 is MNHEY and CDR2 is SVGAGI. The DNA of the CDR3 is TGTGCCAGCAGCAGAGATTACAGGGATTCACCCCTCCACTTT. Protein: CASSRDYRDSPLHF.

V usage is TRBV19 and J usage is TRBJ1-2; tentatively, D is TRBD1 (6 bases). The CDR3 sequence is 15 residues long. V was cut by 0 bases and J by 4 bases, with 12 bases left in between. The germline V gene encodes CDR1 LNHDA and CDR2 SQIVND (reference sequence). The CDR3 sequence: CASSIDHRDLYGYTF. The CDR3 DNA reads TGTGCCAGTAGTATAGACCACAGGGATCTCTATGGCTACACCTTC.

The gene calls are TRBV7-9 and TRBJ1-4; 9 positions agree with TRBD1. CDR1 is SEHNR, CDR2 FQNEAQ, per germline (reference sequence). The CDR3 spans 16 residues. With V trimmed by 5 bases and J by 8 bases, 12 bases remained unmatched. The CDR3 here is CASSARWTGEGEKLFF. Here the CDR3 DNA reads TGTGCCAGCAGCGCGCGATGGACAGGGGAAGGAGAAAAACTGTTTTTT. Full variable domain (outside the CDR3, taken from reference TRBV7-9 and TRBJ1-4): DTGVSQNPRHKITKRGQNVTFRCDPISEHNRLYWYRQTLGQGPEFLTYFQNEAQLEKSRLLSDRFSAERPKGSFSTLEIQRTEQGDSAMYLCASSARWTGEGEKLFFGSGTQLSVL.

This chain joins TRBV4-1 and TRBJ2-1, with D possibly being TRBD2 (5 bases). This CDR3 is built from 14 residues. Deletions cut 4 bases from V and 3 bases from J, with 10 bases between. Looked up from germline, CDR1 is MGHRA and CDR2 is YSYEKL. CDR3 sequence reads: CASSRPGNYNEQFF. CDR3 sequence (DNA): TGCGCCAGCAGCCGCCCCGGGAACTACAATGAGCAGTTCTTC.

The table lists this clone with a count of one. This chain links TRBV5-1 with TRBJ2-7, with a possible D match to TRBD2 (6 bases). The CDR3 length is 16 residues. V was cut by 1 base and J by 1 base, with 15 bases left in between. The germline V gene has CDR1 SGHRS and CDR2 YFSETQ. CDR3 sequence (DNA): TGCGCCAGCAGCTTGATCGGGGGTTTGGGATCCTACGAGCAGTACTTC. Protein product: CASSLIGGLGSYEQYF.